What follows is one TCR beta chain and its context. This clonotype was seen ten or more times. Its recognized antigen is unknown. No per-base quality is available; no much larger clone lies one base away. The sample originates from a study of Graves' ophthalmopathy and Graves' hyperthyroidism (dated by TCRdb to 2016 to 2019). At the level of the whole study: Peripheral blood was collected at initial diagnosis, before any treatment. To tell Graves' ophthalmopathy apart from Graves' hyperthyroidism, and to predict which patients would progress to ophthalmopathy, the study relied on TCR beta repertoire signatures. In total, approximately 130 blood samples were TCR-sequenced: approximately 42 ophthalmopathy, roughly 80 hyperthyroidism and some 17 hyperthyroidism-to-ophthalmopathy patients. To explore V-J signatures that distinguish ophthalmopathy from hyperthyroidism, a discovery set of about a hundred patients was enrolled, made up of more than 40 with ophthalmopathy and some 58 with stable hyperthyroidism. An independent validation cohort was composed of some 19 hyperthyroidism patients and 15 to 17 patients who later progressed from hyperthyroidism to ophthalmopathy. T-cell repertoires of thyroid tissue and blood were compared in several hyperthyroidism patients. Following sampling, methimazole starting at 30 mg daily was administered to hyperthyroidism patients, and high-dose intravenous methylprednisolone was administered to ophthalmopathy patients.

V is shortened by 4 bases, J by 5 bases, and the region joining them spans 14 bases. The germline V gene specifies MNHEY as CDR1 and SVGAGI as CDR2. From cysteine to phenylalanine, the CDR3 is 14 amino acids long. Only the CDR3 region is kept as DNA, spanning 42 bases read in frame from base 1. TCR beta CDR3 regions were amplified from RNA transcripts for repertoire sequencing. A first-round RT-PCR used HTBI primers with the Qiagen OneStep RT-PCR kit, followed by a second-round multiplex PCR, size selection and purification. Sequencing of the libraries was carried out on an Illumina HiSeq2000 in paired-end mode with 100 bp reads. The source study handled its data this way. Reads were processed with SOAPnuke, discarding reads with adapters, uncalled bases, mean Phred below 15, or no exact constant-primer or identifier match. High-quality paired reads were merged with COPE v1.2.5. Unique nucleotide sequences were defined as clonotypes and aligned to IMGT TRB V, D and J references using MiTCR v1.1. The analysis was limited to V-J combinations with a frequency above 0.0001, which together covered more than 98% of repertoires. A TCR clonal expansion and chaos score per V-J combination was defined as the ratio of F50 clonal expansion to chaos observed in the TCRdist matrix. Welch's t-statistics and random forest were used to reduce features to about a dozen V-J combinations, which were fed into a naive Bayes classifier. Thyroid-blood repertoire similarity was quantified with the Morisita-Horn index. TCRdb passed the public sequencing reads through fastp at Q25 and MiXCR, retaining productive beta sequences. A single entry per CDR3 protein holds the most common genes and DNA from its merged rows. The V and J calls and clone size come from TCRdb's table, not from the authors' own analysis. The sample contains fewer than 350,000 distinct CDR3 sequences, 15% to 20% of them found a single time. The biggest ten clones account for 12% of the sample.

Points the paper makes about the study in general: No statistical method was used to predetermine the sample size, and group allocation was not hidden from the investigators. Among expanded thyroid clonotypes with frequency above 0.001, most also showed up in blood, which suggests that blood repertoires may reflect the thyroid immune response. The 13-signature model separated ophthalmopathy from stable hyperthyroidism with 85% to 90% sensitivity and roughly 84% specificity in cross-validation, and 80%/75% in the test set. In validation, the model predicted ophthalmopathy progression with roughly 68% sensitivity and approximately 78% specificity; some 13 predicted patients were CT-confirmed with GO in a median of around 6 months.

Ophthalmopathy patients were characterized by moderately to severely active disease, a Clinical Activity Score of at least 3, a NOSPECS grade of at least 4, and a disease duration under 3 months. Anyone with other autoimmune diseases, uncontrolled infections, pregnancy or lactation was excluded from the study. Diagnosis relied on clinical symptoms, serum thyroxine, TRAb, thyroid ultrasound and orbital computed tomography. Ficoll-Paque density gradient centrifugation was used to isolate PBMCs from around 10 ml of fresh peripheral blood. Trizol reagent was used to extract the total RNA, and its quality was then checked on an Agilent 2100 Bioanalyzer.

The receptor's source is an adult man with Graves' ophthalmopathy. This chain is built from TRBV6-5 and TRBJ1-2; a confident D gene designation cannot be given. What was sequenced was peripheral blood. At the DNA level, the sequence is TGTGCCAGCAGTTCGACCGCCGTTCAGTATGGCTACACCTTC. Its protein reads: CASSSTAVQYGYTF.